This record concerns one T cell receptor (beta chain) sequence. This specimen comes from a study of shared clonotypes between healthy human individuals. Study overall: CD4 naive cells filled three plates per donor, CD4 memory three, CD8 naive two and CD8 memory one.

Each replicate PCR on the sorted subsets used around 200 ng DNA (around 30,000 T cell genomes). Per the original data handling: Quality scores were absent from the junction-only immunoSEQ sequences, so filtering differed. Clones were sequenced by immunoSEQ multiplex PCR, and TCRdb holds only the in-frame ones, with some missing. Clonal size and the V and J genes are those of that table, whereas D and trimming came from the DNA. The sample comprises approximately 600,000 clones, around 95% of which are singletons, and around 0.11% rests with the top ten. Terminally differentiated effector memory CD45RA+ cells were excluded by CCR7 positive selection of CD45RO-negative cells. This CDR3 has 18 amino acids. After removal of 0 bases from V and 5 bases from J, the junction contained 14 bases not matched to a gene. CDR1 and CDR2 from the germline V gene are SGHRS and YFSETQ.

The sample consisted of naive CD8+ T cells sorted from blood. This clonotype was obtained from a woman aged 25 to 45 in good health. The rearrangement joins TRBV5-1 to TRBJ2-7; 10 bases agree with TRBD2. The CDR3 bases are TGCGCCAGCAGCTTGGTTACCCCGTCGCGGAGCGGGGGGGACGAGCAGTACTTC. This sequence encodes CASSLVTPSRSGGDEQYF.